What follows is one TCR beta chain and its context. This record comes from a study of blood T cell repertoires in COVID-19. TCRdb's copy holds only in-frame clones and misses some; the assay was immunoSEQ multiplex PCR. The table shows 150,000 or so clones, with about 88% occurring only once. This CDR3 is 13 amino acids long. Germline CDR1 SNHLY, CDR2 FYNNEI. Trimming removed 8 bases from V and 7 bases from J, with 17 bases in between. Sequenced input: peripheral blood. The sequence was collected from a woman between 45 and 60 years old with COVID-19, enrolled during active disease. The V call is TRBV2, the J call TRBJ1-1, with a weak D call TRBD1 (5 bases). The CDR3 reads CASGGSGYSEAFF. CDR3 DNA sequence: TGTGCCAGCGGGGGGTCCGGGTATAGTGAAGCTTTCTTT.